This TCR beta chain comes out of a study of cytomegalovirus exposure and HLA in healthy donors. With 5 bases clipped from V and 7 bases from J, the junction kept 15 bases outside the gene matches. The germline CDR1 and CDR2 sequences are MRHNA and SNTAGT. The CDR3 is 17 amino acids. Amplification used 60 Vbeta primers and 13 Jbeta primers. Here immunoSEQ multiplex PCR was the method, and the copy in TCRdb shows in-frame clones only, minus some. Among some 200,000 clones listed, over 75% were seen once. Concerning this clone itself: Its antigen is not known.

Overall study findings and caveats: Reports indicate that TCR beta sequences accurately predicted the HLA-A and HLA-B alleles of most subjects. A cluster of highly shared sequence variants was likely a sequencing artifact.

The sample was PBMCs. This sequence joins TRBV6-4 and TRBJ2-1; 9 positions agree with TRBD2. The sequence was obtained from a woman in her 30s in good health and CMV-seronegative. Written as DNA, the CDR3 is TGTGCCAGCAGTCGAGACTTTAGCGGGAGTATCAGTAATGAGCAGTTCTTC. Translating it yields CASSRDFSGSISNEQFF.